Following are 22 T cell receptor beta chains from one sample sequenced in a study of shared clonotypes between healthy human individuals (dated by TCRdb to 2018 to 2020). The library was built by means of the immunoSEQ multiplex PCR assay. Drawn from immuneACCESS, this table holds only the in-frame rearrangements with V and J called that TCRdb kept. Clones are partly lost; checked studies trace under half to an unresolved V gene and leave the rest unexplained. Recorded for this sample are millions of clones; roughly nine tenths of them occurred a single time. About 0.13% of the sample belongs to the ten largest clones. The material sequenced was naive CD4+ T cells sorted from blood. In the paper's terms, the cell subset or site label means: CD45RA+ positively selected. The receptors stem from a man aged 18 to 29 in good health.

The rearrangement joins TRBV7-2 to TRBJ2-1; D gene unclear. The CDR3 runs to 15 residues. CDR1 is SGHTA and CDR2 is FQGNSA in the germline V gene. V shed 1 base and J shed 5 bases, with 12 bases lying between them. CDR3 sequence: CASSLEAGLHNEQFF. CDR3 DNA: TGTGCCAGCAGCTTAGAGGCAGGCCTGCACAATGAGCAGTTCTTC.

The chain uses TRBV7-2 and TRBJ1-4, with 7 bases identical to TRBD1. V lost 4 bases and J lost 4; bases outside the gene matches: 6. This CDR3 comprises 15 residues. Germline assignment: CDR1 SGHTA and CDR2 FQGNSA. The CDR3 here is CASSYTGVVNEKLFF. The CDR3 coding sequence is TGTGCCAGCAGCTATACAGGGGTTGTTAATGAAAAACTGTTTTTT.

The rearrangement uses TRBV13 and TRBJ1-2; D uncertain. CDR3 length: 14 amino acids. Between the trimmed V and J ends, which lost 3 bases and 5 bases, there was a span of 13 bases. CDR1 and CDR2 from the germline V gene are PRHDT and FYEKMQ (reference sequence). In DNA form, the CDR3 reads TGTGCCAGCAGCTTGGGCCGGATCAGGTATGGCTACACCTTC. Protein product: CASSLGRIRYGYTF.

The J gene is TRBJ2-7, the V gene TRBV7-2; unclear D gene. The CDR3 totals 13 residues. The germline V gene encodes CDR1 SGHTA and CDR2 FQGNSA. V lost 3 bases and J lost 2, with 8 bases in between. The CDR3 nucleotides are TGTGCCAGCAGCTTCGGTCACCCCTACGAGCAGTACTTC. Its protein product is CASSFGHPYEQYF.

V gene TRBV19 combines with J gene TRBJ1-5; D perhaps matches TRBD1 (6 bases). The CDR3 has 14 residues. V lost 8 bases, J lost 3 bases, and 14 bases lay in between. Germline loops: CDR1 LNHDA, CDR2 SQIVND (reference sequence). In DNA form, the CDR3 reads TGTGCCAGTCAGTCCGGACAGTTCAATCAGCCCCAGCATTTT. This codes for CASQSGQFNQPQHF.

The chain combines TRBV5-1 with TRBJ2-1, with TRBD1 matching 10 bases. Looked up from germline, CDR1 is SGHRS and CDR2 is YFSETQ. This CDR3 region has 16 residues. V lost 3 bases, J lost 7 bases, and 10 bases stayed unmatched. The CDR3 nucleotides are TGCGCCAGCAGCTGGACAGGGGGTGGGAGATTAAATGAGCAGTTCTTC. Its protein product is CASSWTGGGRLNEQFF.

The CDR3 nucleotides are TGTGCCAGCAGCTTTTTAACAGCCGGCGCTGGCTACACCTTC. Translating it yields CASSFLTAGAGYTF. This chain uses TRBV5-4 with TRBJ1-2; D remains unclear. The CDR3 covers 14 residues. V was cut by 2 bases and J by 7 bases, with 15 bases left in between. Germline CDR1 reads SGHNT; CDR2 reads YYREEE (reference sequence).

V is TRBV28 and J is TRBJ2-1; a weak D match, TRBD1 (6 bases). Germline lookup yields CDR1 MDHEN and CDR2 SYDVKM. Trimming stripped 4 bases from V and 0 bases from J, with 13 bases between. The CDR3 spans 16 residues. CDR3 sequence (DNA): TGTGCCAGCAGTTCCTTGGACAGCCGCTCCTACAATGAGCAGTTCTTC. This gives the protein CASSSLDSRSYNEQFF.

The chain recombines TRBV7-2 with TRBJ1-4; 9 positions match TRBD1. J was trimmed by 5 bases and V by 5 bases; bases with no gene match: 3. Per the germline V gene, CDR1 is SGHTA and CDR2 is FQGNSA. This CDR3 comprises 14 residues. CDR3 coding DNA: TGTGCCAGCAGCGCCGGGACAGGGAATGAAAAACTGTTTTTT. Residues: CASSAGTGNEKLFF. Complete variable domain (other parts from reference TRBV7-2 and TRBJ1-4): GAGVSQSPSNKVTEKGKDVELRCDPISGHTALYWYRQSLGQGLEFLIYFQGNSAPDKSGLPSDRFSAERTGGSVSTLTIQRTQQEDSAVYLCASSAGTGNEKLFFGSGTQLSVL.

The chain joins TRBV5-1 to TRBJ2-3; TRBD2 matches at 11 bases. The CDR3 length is 17 residues. V lost 1 base, J lost 2 bases, and 6 bases stayed unmatched. Looked up from germline, CDR1 is SGHRS and CDR2 is YFSETQ. The CDR3 nucleotides read TGCGCCAGCAGCTTGACTAGCGGGGGCTATAACACAGATACGCAGTATTTT. It encodes CASSLTSGGYNTDTQYF.

Details on this clone: Other DNA sequences in the same sample also yield this CDR3. The V gene is TRBV5-1, the J gene TRBJ2-3, with 7 bases that match TRBD1. The trim removed 0 bases at V and 4 bases at J, leaving 5 bases unmatched. The CDR3 runs to 15 residues. Looked up from germline, CDR1 is SGHRS and CDR2 is YFSETQ. The CDR3, as DNA: TGCGCCAGCAGCTTGGGACAGGGAAGGGCAGATACGCAGTATTTT. Translation: CASSLGQGRADTQYF.

This clone was counted once. The chain uses TRBV7-2 and TRBJ2-7; the D is unclear. Germline assignment: CDR1 SGHTA and CDR2 FQGNSA. CDR3 size: 18 residues. Trimming left V 5 bases short and J 2 bases short, with 25 bases between. The CDR3 DNA follows: TGTGCCAGCAGCCTTAGGCCCGGAGCCCCCAGTCCCCCCTACGAGCAGTACTTC. Protein sequence: CASSLRPGAPSPPYEQYF.

This CDR3 reads CASSWTGYSSYEQYF. The CDR3 DNA follows: TGTGCCAGCAGTTGGACTGGCTATAGCTCCTACGAGCAGTACTTC. This sequence joins TRBV2 and TRBJ2-7; D perhaps matches TRBD2 (5 bases). The CDR3 contains 15 residues. Germline V gene data show CDR1 as SNHLY and CDR2 as FYNNEI. The V end was cut by 5 bases, the J end by 0 bases, with 14 bases between.

This clone was seen only once. The CDR3 bases are TGTGCCAGCAGCAAAGTAACAGATTTAGTCTCTGGAAACACCATATATTTT. Amino acids: CASSKVTDLVSGNTIYF. This chain joins TRBV21-1 and TRBJ1-3; no DNA check was done on the table's D call, TRBD1. TRBV21-1 is recorded as a pseudogene. The CDR3 is made up of 17 amino acids.

The chain carries TRBV5-1 and TRBJ1-1; tentatively, D is TRBD1 (5 bases). This CDR3 contains 13 residues. V lost 3 bases, J lost 2 bases, and 8 bases lay in between. Germline V gene lookup returns CDR1 SGHRS and CDR2 YFSETQ. The CDR3 sequence: CASSYGANTEAFF. In nucleotides, the CDR3 is TGCGCCAGCAGCTACGGGGCAAACACTGAAGCTTTCTTT.

The V gene is TRBV27, the J gene TRBJ2-5; 8 bases align to TRBD2. The trim removed 8 bases at V and 4 bases at J, leaving 12 bases unmatched. The CDR3 length is 15 residues. Germline V CDR1 and CDR2: MNHEY, SMNVEV (reference sequence). The CDR3 bases are TGTGCCAGCCGCCCCCGGGGGGGAGCGAGAGAGACCCAGTACTTC. This codes for CASRPRGGARETQYF.

V gene TRBV2 combines with J gene TRBJ1-1; 11 nucleotides align to TRBD1. CDR3 length: 15 residues. Germline CDR1 and CDR2: SNHLY and FYNNEI. V lost 4 bases, J lost 1 base, and 2 bases stayed unmatched. The CDR3 nucleotides read TGTGCCAGCAGTGCAGGACAGGGGGCGAACACTGAAGCTTTCTTT. Protein: CASSAGQGANTEAFF.

A single count supports this clone. The chain combines TRBV7-2 with TRBJ2-1; 7 bases are a match to TRBD2. Trimming cost V 3 bases and J 12 bases; bases outside gene matches: 14. The germline V gene has CDR1 SGHTA and CDR2 FQGNSA. This CDR3 contains 15 residues. CDR3 sequence reads: CASSFPAGIMLGQFF. The DNA of the CDR3 is TGTGCCAGCAGCTTTCCAGCGGGAATAATGTTGGGGCAGTTCTTC.

This rearrangement joins TRBV7-9 to TRBJ1-6; 7 positions match TRBD1. This CDR3 is 14 amino acids long. J was trimmed by 6 bases and V by 5 bases; bases with no gene match: 4. CDR1 and CDR2 from the germline V gene are SEHNR and FQNEAQ (reference sequence). This CDR3 reads CASSTGQTNSPLHF. CDR3 DNA sequence: TGTGCCAGCAGCACGGGACAGACTAATTCACCCCTCCACTTT.

The V call is TRBV6-1, the J call TRBJ2-5; D is perhaps TRBD1 (6 bases). This CDR3 has 14 amino acids. The germline CDR1 and CDR2 sequences are MNHNS and SASEGT. With 1 base removed from V and 7 bases from J, the gap between germline ends came to 13 bases. CDR3 sequence (DNA): TGTGCCAGCAGTGAAGACAGGGTCTCGTCGACCCAGTACTTC. This codes for CASSEDRVSSTQYF.

J is TRBJ2-3 and V is TRBV5-1, with a weak D call TRBD1 (5 bases). The CDR3 extends over 17 amino acids. Germline loops: CDR1 SGHRS, CDR2 YFSETQ. V lost 1 base and J 3 bases, leaving 18 bases between the germline ends. The CDR3 here is CASSLKAGMGWTDTQYF. CDR3 coding DNA: TGCGCCAGCAGCTTGAAGGCAGGGATGGGGTGGACAGATACGCAGTATTTT. The whole variable domain, filled in from reference TRBV5-1 and TRBJ2-3, reads KAGVTQTPRYLIKTRGQQVTLSCSPISGHRSVSWYQQTPGQGLQFLFEYFSETQRNKGNFPGRFSGRQFSNSRSEMNVSTLELGDSALYLCASSLKAGMGWTDTQYFGPGTRLTVL.

V gene TRBV10-3 combines with J gene TRBJ2-6, with 7 bases fitting TRBD1. Germline V gives CDR1 ENHRY, CDR2 SYGVKD. The V gene end was trimmed by 8 bases and the J gene end by 0 bases; junction bases not matched to a gene: 4. The CDR3 loop spans 15 amino acids. The CDR3 coding sequence is TGTGCCATCGCCACAGGGGTCTCTGGGGCCAACGTCCTGACTTTC. Translated: CAIATGVSGANVLTF.